These 3 T cell receptor beta chains share one sample of origin, sequenced in a study of breast tumors, draining lymph nodes, adjacent tissues. Samples came from axillary lymph nodes draining the breast cancer. A single record per CDR3 protein comes from TCRdb applying MiXCR to the multiplex PCR reads. Seen here are about 230,000 distinct CDR3 sequences, approximately 29% observed once, and the top ten hold approximately 1.4%. Sequenced sample: axillary lymph node tissue. These receptors were taken from a female donor with breast cancer. Some clones in this sample may be carry-over from other donors' samples.

Concerning this clonotype: The CDR3 end shows no conserved phenylalanine or tryptophan, and so a read error is likely. The gene calls are TRBV7-2 and TRBJ2-7, with 10 positions matching TRBD2. The trim removed 5 bases at V and 4 bases at J, leaving 8 bases unmatched. Germline CDR1 and CDR2: SGHTA and FQGNSA. The CDR3 has 15 residues. For the CDR3, the DNA is TGTGCCAGCAGCCACCTAGCGGGAGCATTATACGAGCAGTACTAC. It specifies CASSHLAGALYEQYY.

This clonotype appeared many times. The junction differs from germline at one of its ends, possibly a read error. The rearrangement joins TRBV12-3 or TRBV12-4 to TRBJ2-1, with 9 bases lining up with TRBD1. The CDR3 spans 11 residues. The CDR3 reads CASSNRDRVVF. The CDR3 bases are TGTGCCAGCAGTAACCGGGACAGGGTAGTTTTC.

About this clonotype: This clone may be a read error of a much larger clone one base away. The genes are TRBV6-1 and TRBJ2-1; unclear D gene. Per the germline V gene, CDR1 is MNHNS and CDR2 is SASEGT. The CDR3 sequence is 11 residues long. V was trimmed by 6 bases and J by 8 bases, leaving 8 bases between them. As DNA, the CDR3 is TGTGCCAGCAGCCGCGCCGATGAGCAGTTCTTC. As protein: CASSRADEQFF.